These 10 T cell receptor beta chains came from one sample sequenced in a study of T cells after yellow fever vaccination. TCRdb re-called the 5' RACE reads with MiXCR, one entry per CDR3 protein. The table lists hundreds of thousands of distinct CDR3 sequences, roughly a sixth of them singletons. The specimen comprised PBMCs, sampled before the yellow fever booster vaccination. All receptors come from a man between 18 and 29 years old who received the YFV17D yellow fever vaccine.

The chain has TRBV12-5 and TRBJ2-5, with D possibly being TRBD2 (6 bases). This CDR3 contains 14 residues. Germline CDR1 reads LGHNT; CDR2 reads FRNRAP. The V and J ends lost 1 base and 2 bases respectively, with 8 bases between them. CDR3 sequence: CASGLGREQETQYF. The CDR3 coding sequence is TGTGCTAGTGGTTTGGGTCGGGAGCAAGAGACCCAGTACTTC.

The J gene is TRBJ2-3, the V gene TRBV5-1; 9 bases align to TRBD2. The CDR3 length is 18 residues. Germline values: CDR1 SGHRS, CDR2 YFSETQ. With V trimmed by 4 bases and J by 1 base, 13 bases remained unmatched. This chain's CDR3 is CASSLRALAGPRTDTQYF. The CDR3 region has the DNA TGCGCCAGCAGCCTCCGGGCTCTAGCGGGGCCCCGCACAGATACGCAGTATTTT.

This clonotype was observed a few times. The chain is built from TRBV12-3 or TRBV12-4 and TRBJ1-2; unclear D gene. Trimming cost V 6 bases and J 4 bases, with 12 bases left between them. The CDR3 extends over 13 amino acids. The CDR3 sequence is CASSVISGYGYTF. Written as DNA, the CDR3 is TGTGCCAGCAGCGTCATTAGTGGCTATGGCTACACCTTC.

CDR3: CAITTGGNHNEQFF. CDR3 DNA: TGTGCCATCACAACGGGGGGAAACCACAATGAGCAGTTCTTC. The chain is built from TRBV10-3 and TRBJ2-1; 7 bases line up with TRBD2. V shed 7 bases and J 5 bases; nucleotides not matched to a gene: 8. The CDR3 is made up of 14 amino acids. Germline lookup yields CDR1 ENHRY and CDR2 SYGVKD.

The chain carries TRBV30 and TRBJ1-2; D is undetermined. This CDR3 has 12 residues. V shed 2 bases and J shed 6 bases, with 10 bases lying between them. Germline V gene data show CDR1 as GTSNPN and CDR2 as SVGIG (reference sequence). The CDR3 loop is CAWSFIRNGYTF. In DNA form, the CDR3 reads TGTGCCTGGAGTTTTATCAGGAATGGCTACACCTTC. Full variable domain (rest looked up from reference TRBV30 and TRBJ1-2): SQTIHQWPATLVQPVGSPLSLECTVEGTSNPNLYWYRQAAGRGLQLLFYSVGIGQISSEVPQNLSASRPQDRQFILSSKKLLLSDSGFYLCAWSFIRNGYTFGSGTRLTVV.

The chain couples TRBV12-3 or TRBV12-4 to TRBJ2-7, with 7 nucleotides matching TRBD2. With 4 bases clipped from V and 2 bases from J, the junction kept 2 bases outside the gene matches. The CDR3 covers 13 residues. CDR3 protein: CASSSRGAYEQYF. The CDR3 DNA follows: TGTGCCAGCAGTTCTCGGGGGGCCTACGAGCAGTACTTC.

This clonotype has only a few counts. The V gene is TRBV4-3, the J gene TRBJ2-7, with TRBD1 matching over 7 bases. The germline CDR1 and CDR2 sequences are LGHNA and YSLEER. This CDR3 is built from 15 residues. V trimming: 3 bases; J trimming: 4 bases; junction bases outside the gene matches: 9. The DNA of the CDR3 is TGCGCCAGCAGCCATTCTGCCGGGACAGCATACGAGCAGTACTTC. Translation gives CASSHSAGTAYEQYF.

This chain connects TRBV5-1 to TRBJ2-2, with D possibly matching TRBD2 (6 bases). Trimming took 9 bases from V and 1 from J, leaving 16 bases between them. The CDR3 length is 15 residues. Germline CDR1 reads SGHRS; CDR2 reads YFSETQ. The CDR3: CAIRAGTLNTGELFF. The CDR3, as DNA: TGCGCCATCCGAGCCGGGACTCTGAACACCGGGGAGCTGTTTTTT.

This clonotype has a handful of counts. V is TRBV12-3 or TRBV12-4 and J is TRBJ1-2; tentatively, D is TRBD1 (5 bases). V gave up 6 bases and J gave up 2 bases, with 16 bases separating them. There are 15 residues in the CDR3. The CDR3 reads CASSLGGGYNYGYTF. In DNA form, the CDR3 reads TGTGCCAGCAGCCTGGGGGGAGGGTACAACTATGGCTACACCTTC.

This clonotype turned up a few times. CDR3 sequence (DNA): TGTGCCAGCAGCGTAGGGGGAGGAGTACCGGAGACCCAGTACTTC. Its protein product is CASSVGGGVPETQYF. J is TRBJ2-5 and V is TRBV9; D is possibly TRBD2 (6 bases). CDR3 size: 15 residues. CDR1 is SGDLS, CDR2 YYNGEE, per germline. Trimming removed 0 bases at V and 5 bases at J, with 14 bases between.